The 25 T cell receptor beta chains below come from one sample, sequenced in a study of blood T cell repertoires in COVID-19. The repertoire was sequenced with immunoSEQ multiplex PCR; TCRdb's copy has only in-frame clones and lacks some. The profile covers 250,000 to 300,000 clones, with 84% appearing a single time and 4% to 5% taken by the ten largest. Input material: peripheral blood. The origin of the receptors is a man in his sixties with acute or convalescent COVID-19.

Here the CDR3 reads CASNRDSTNYGYTF. The CDR3 region has the DNA TGTGCCAGCAACCGGGACAGTACAAACTATGGCTACACCTTC. This chain uses TRBV2 with TRBJ1-2, with 7 bases fitting TRBD1. CDR3 length equals 14 residues. J gave up 2 bases and V 7 bases, and 7 bases lay outside the gene matches. The germline gives CDR1 SNHLY, CDR2 FYNNEI.

V is TRBV19 and J is TRBJ1-5; TRBD1 aligns across 8 bases. This CDR3 region has 15 residues. CDR1 is LNHDA, CDR2 SQIVND, per germline (reference sequence). Losses at the gene ends were 8 bases for V and 6 bases for J; bases not matched to a gene: 12. CDR3 nucleotides: TGTGCCAGTTCCAAAGGGACAGGTGGGGGTCAGCCCCAGCATTTT. This codes for CASSKGTGGGQPQHF.

J is TRBJ2-5 and V is TRBV7-9; 7 bases match TRBD1. Per germline, CDR1 SEHNR and CDR2 FQNEAQ (reference sequence). The CDR3 spans 16 residues. Losses at the gene ends were 2 bases for V and 3 bases for J; bases not matched to a gene: 9. The CDR3 is CASSLRRTGVKETQYF. CDR3 DNA sequence: TGTGCCAGCAGCTTAAGGAGAACAGGGGTGAAAGAGACCCAGTACTTC. The variable domain in full, completed from reference TRBV7-9 and TRBJ2-5, reads DTGVSQNPRHKITKRGQNVTFRCDPISEHNRLYWYRQTLGQGPEFLTYFQNEAQLEKSRLLSDRFSAERPKGSFSTLEIQRTEQGDSAMYLCASSLRRTGVKETQYFGPGTRLLVL.

The chain recombines TRBV3-1 (or the pseudogene TRBV3-2) with TRBJ1-4; TRBD1 might be the D (6 bases). The CDR3 has 14 residues. Germline V gives CDR1 LGHDT, CDR2 YNNKEL (reference sequence). The V end was cut by 1 base, the J end by 10 bases, with 13 bases between. The CDR3 sequence: CASSQANRVGKLFF. CDR3 coding DNA: TGTGCCAGCAGCCAAGCTAACAGGGTAGGAAAACTGTTTTTT.

The rearrangement uses TRBV7-2 and TRBJ1-2, with D possibly being TRBD1 (6 bases). Germline V lookup: CDR1 SGHTA, CDR2 FQGNSA. The V and J ends lost 7 bases and 4 bases respectively, with 16 bases between them. The CDR3 sequence is 14 residues long. CDR3 protein: CASNHGGASYGYTF. CDR3 sequence (DNA): TGTGCCAGCAATCACGGGGGGGCCAGCTATGGCTACACCTTC.

This clone was counted only a few times. The V gene is TRBV12-3 or TRBV12-4, the J gene TRBJ1-5; tentatively, D is TRBD1 (5 bases). CDR3 size: 13 residues. V gave up 8 bases and J gave up 6 bases, with 14 bases separating them. The CDR3 DNA follows: TGTGCCAGCTCCGGGGGGAGAGGTCAGCCCCAGCATTTT. Translated, it gives CASSGGRGQPQHF.

The chain joins TRBV10-3 to TRBJ1-1; 10 bases map to TRBD1. The V gene's germline CDR1 is ENHRY and CDR2 SYGVKD. After removal of 6 bases from V and 8 bases from J, the junction contained 12 bases not matched to a gene. This CDR3 has 15 residues. CDR3 region: CAISESAGTGAEAFF. DNA of the CDR3: TGTGCCATCAGCGAAAGCGCAGGGACAGGGGCGGAAGCTTTCTTT.

This chain joins TRBV1 and TRBJ1-3. TRBV1 is an annotated pseudogene. This CDR3 contains 14 residues. DNA for the CDR3: TGCACCAGCAGCCAAGACTTCCTTCGAAACACCATATATTTT. As protein: CTSSQDFLRNTIYF.

This clone occurred once. The rearrangement uses TRBV6-5 and TRBJ2-3; 9 bases map to TRBD2. Germline trimming cut 4 bases from V and 2 bases from J; bases unmatched to any gene: 1. CDR1 is MNHEY, CDR2 SVGAGI, per germline. The CDR3 sequence is 14 residues long. As DNA, the CDR3 is TGTGCCAGCAGTTCTAGCGGGGACACAGATACGCAGTATTTT. It yields the protein CASSSSGDTDTQYF.

The CDR3 DNA reads TGTGCCAGCAGCTTAATTCCACAGGGCTATGGCTACACCTTC. It yields the protein CASSLIPQGYGYTF. The chain couples TRBV7-3 to TRBJ1-2; D is possibly TRBD1 (6 bases). Germline CDR1 reads SGHTA; CDR2 reads FQGTGA. The CDR3 loop spans 14 amino acids. Between the trimmed V and J ends, which lost 1 base and 4 bases, there was a span of 10 bases.

This clone appeared a single time. The chain is built from TRBV2 and TRBJ1-6; D remains unclear. This CDR3 spans 14 amino acids. Germline V lookup: CDR1 SNHLY, CDR2 FYNNEI. V dropped 6 bases and J dropped 0 bases, with 6 bases sitting between them. The CDR3 nucleotides are TGTGCCAGCAGAGATAGCTCCTATAATTCACCCCTCCACTTT. Translation gives CASRDSSYNSPLHF. Complete variable domain (other parts from reference TRBV2 and TRBJ1-6): EPEVTQTPSHQVTQMGQEVILRCVPISNHLYFYWYRQILGQKVEFLVSFYNNEISEKSEIFDDQFSVERPDGSNFTLKIRSTKLEDSAMYFCASRDSSYNSPLHFGNGTRLTVT.

In its sample, this clone was seen a few times. The chain employs TRBV10-1 and TRBJ1-3; no clear D gene. Trimming left V 2 bases short and J 4 bases short, with 15 bases between. Per the germline V gene, CDR1 is WNHNN and CDR2 is SYGVQD (reference sequence). The CDR3 runs to 16 residues. The DNA of the CDR3 is TGCGCCAGCAGTGAGGCGGCCAGCGCGCTCGGAAACACCATATATTTT. Translated: CASSEAASALGNTIYF.

About this clone itself: One end of the junction varies from germline; a read error may be responsible. V is TRBV4-1 and J is TRBJ1-4; D is ambiguous. CDR1 is MGHRA and CDR2 is YSYEKL in the germline V gene. The CDR3 totals 15 residues. DNA for the CDR3: TGCGCCAGCAGCCAAGATGGCAGGTTCTCTGAAACACTGTTTTTT. Its translation is CASSQDGRFSETLFF.

This clone showed up just a few times. This chain uses TRBV2 with TRBJ1-2; unclear D gene. The CDR3 runs to 12 residues. Germline CDR1 reads SNHLY; CDR2 reads FYNNEI. V was clipped by 5 bases and J by 1 base, with 5 bases between them. CDR3 DNA sequence: TGTGCCAGCAGTACTAATAACTATGGCTACACCTTC. This translates into CASSTNNYGYTF.

The genes are TRBV5-6 and TRBJ1-2; 7 nucleotides align to TRBD1. The CDR3 runs to 15 residues. With 1 base clipped from V and 2 bases from J, the junction kept 5 bases outside the gene matches. CDR1 is SGHDT and CDR2 is YYEEEE in the germline V gene. The CDR3 DNA follows: TGTGCCAGCAGCTTGTACGCAGGGGGGAACTATGGCTACACCTTC. This sequence encodes CASSLYAGGNYGYTF.

The gene calls are TRBV2 and TRBJ2-5; TRBD2 is a possible D gene (6 bases). V shed 0 bases and J shed 7 bases, with 15 bases lying between them. This CDR3 has 15 residues. Germline CDR1 and CDR2: SNHLY and FYNNEI. The CDR3 is CASSEARMMGGTQYF. For the CDR3, the DNA is TGTGCCAGCAGTGAAGCGCGTATGATGGGGGGGACCCAGTACTTC.

V gene TRBV6-5 combines with J gene TRBJ2-3; maybe TRBD1 (6 bases). The CDR3 contains 16 residues. V gave up 4 bases and J gave up 0 bases, with 14 bases separating them. Germline-derived CDR1 and CDR2 are MNHEY and SVGAGI. The CDR3 nucleotides read TGTGCCAGCAGTTCTTACAGGGCTACTAGCACAGATACGCAGTATTTT. Protein product: CASSSYRATSTDTQYF.

This clone was seen only once. V and J are TRBV7-9 and TRBJ1-6; 7 positions match TRBD1. Germline-derived CDR1 and CDR2 are SEHNR and FQNEAQ (reference sequence). The CDR3 has 17 amino acids. Unmatched junction bases numbered 8, after V lost 5 bases and J lost 1 base. The CDR3 DNA is TGTGCCAGCAGCCGACAGGGACAAGGGTCCTATAATTCACCCCTCCACTTT. Translating it yields CASSRQGQGSYNSPLHF.

CDR3 sequence reads: CASSPLLGQSNTGELFF. DNA for the CDR3: TGTGCCAGCAGTCCCCTTCTCGGACAGTCGAACACCGGGGAGCTGTTTTTT. This chain links TRBV7-3 with TRBJ2-2; possible D gene TRBD1, 6 bases. The V and J ends lost 6 bases and 0 bases respectively, with 17 bases between them. There are 17 residues in the CDR3. The germline CDR1 and CDR2 sequences are SGHTA and FQGTGA.

The chain is built from TRBV5-6 and TRBJ2-1; D ambiguous. The germline V gene encodes CDR1 SGHDT and CDR2 YYEEEE. The V and J ends lost 2 bases and 7 bases respectively, with 10 bases between them. This CDR3 comprises 13 residues. CDR3 sequence (DNA): TGTGCCAGCAGCTTTCACGGTCGGAATGAGCAGTTCTTC. Protein product: CASSFHGRNEQFF.

The V and J genes are TRBV7-2 and TRBJ1-2; 9 bases match TRBD1. The CDR3 is made up of 16 amino acids. Germline V lookup: CDR1 SGHTA, CDR2 FQGNSA. The J segment lost 4 bases and the V segment lost 5 bases, leaving 11 bases of the junction unmatched. The chain's CDR3 is CASSVTWDRVSYGYTF. The CDR3 DNA is TGTGCCAGCAGCGTCACTTGGGACAGGGTATCCTATGGCTACACCTTC.

This chain links TRBV19 with TRBJ2-7; a weak D match, TRBD2 (6 bases). The CDR3 loop spans 18 amino acids. Per germline, CDR1 LNHDA and CDR2 SQIVND (reference sequence). Trimming removed 5 bases at V and 0 bases at J, with 23 bases between. CDR3 coding DNA: TGTGCCAGTAGTCCCCGACTTGCCAGCGGGCCTTTCTCCTACGAGCAGTACTTC. This codes for CASSPRLASGPFSYEQYF.

Ten or more counts support this clone. The chain uses TRBV5-1 and TRBJ2-5; no clear D. In germline, CDR1 is SGHRS, CDR2 YFSETQ. Deletions cut 4 bases from V and 1 base from J, with 5 bases between. CDR3 length: 12 residues. CDR3 DNA: TGCGCCAGCAGCACGGGCCAAGAGACCCAGTACTTC. Translated: CASSTGQETQYF.

This rearrangement joins TRBV7-3 to TRBJ2-1; weak D call: TRBD2 (5 bases). Germline CDR1 is SGHTA and CDR2 is FQGTGA. The CDR3 sequence is 15 residues long. V gave up 1 base and J gave up 1 base, with 8 bases separating them. CDR3 bases: TGTGCCAGCAGCTTAAACGGGGTATCCTACAATGAGCAGTTCTTC. Translated: CASSLNGVSYNEQFF.

The chain has TRBV7-9 and TRBJ1-4, with D possibly being TRBD1 (5 bases). Trimming cost V 5 bases and J 8 bases, with 18 bases left between them. Germline values: CDR1 SEHNR, CDR2 FQNEAQ (reference sequence). The CDR3 consists of 15 residues. The CDR3 DNA is TGTGCCAGCAGCACGCGGGACGCCTGGGAGGAAAAACTGTTTTTT. It codes for CASSTRDAWEEKLFF. The variable domain in full, with the rest retrieved from reference TRBV7-9 and TRBJ1-4, is DTGVSQNPRHKITKRGQNVTFRCDPISEHNRLYWYRQTLGQGPEFLTYFQNEAQLEKSRLLSDRFSAERPKGSFSTLEIQRTEQGDSAMYLCASSTRDAWEEKLFFGSGTQLSVL.